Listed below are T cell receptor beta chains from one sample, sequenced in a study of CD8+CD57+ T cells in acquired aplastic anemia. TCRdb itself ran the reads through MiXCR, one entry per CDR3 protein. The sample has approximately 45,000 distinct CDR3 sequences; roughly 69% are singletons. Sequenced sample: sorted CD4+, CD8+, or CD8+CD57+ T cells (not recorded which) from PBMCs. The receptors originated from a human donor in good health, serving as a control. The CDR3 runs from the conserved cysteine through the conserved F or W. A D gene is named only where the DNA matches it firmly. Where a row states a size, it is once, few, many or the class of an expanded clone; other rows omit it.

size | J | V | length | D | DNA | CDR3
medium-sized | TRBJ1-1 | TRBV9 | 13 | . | TGTGCCAGCAGCGTAGCCCCGAACACTGAAGCTTTCTTT | CASSVAPNTEAFF
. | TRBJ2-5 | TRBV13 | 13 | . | TGTGCCAGCAGCGTAATCGGTGGGGAGACCCAGTACTTC | CASSVIGGETQYF
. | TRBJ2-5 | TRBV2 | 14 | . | TGTGCCAGCAGTAAGGACGGAAGGAAAGAGACCCAGTACTTC | CASSKDGRKETQYF
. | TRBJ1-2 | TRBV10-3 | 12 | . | TGTGCCATCAGTGTAAACGGCTATGGCCACACCTTC | CAISVNGYGHTF
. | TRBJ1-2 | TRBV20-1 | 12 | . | TGCAGTGCTAGCAAGTCGGACTATGGCTACACCTTC | CSASKSDYGYTF
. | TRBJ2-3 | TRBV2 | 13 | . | TGTGCCAGCGTCTTTATGGGGGCAGATACGCAGTATTTT | CASVFMGADTQYF
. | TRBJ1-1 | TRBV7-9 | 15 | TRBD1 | TGTGCCAGCAGCCGCCCTATAACAGGGGGCACTGAAGCTTTCTTT | CASSRPITGGTEAFF
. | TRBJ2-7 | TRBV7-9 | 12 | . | TGTGCCAGCAGCTTGACACGGAGCGAGCAGTACTTC | CASSLTRSEQYF
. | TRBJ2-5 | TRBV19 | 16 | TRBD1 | TGTGCCAGTAGTACCTGGGACAGGGGAGTTCAAGAGACCCAGTACTTC | CASSTWDRGVQETQYF
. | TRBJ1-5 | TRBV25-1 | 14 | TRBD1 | TGTGCCAGCAGTGACAGGACAGGGGGCCAGCCCCAGCATTTT | CASSDRTGGQPQHF
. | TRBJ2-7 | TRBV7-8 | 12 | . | TGTGCCAGCAGCCCCCCTCGGAACGAGCAGTACTTC | CASSPPRNEQYF
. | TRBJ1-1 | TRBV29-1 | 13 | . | TGCAGCGTTGCTCAGGGGCGCGTCACTGAAGCTTTCTTT | CSVAQGRVTEAFF
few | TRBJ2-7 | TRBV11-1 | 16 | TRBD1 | TGTGCCAGCAGCTTAGGAGGGACAGGGGAGTCCTACGAGCAGTACTTC | CASSLGGTGESYEQYF
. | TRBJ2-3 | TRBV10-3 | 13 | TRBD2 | TGTGCCATCGCGGGGGTCGGCACAGATACGCAGTATTTT | CAIAGVGTDTQYF
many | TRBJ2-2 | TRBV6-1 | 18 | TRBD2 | TGTGCCAGCAGTCCGCGGGAGGGCGGGTCGAGTGACACCGGGGAGCTGTTTTTT | CASSPREGGSSDTGELFF
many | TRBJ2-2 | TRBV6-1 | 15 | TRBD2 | TGTGCCAGCAGTCCTAGCGGGGCGATTGGCGGGGAGCTGTTTTTT | CASSPSGAIGGELFF
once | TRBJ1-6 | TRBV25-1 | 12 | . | TGTGCCAGCAGGGTGGGGTCTTCACCCCTCCACTTT | CASRVGSSPLHF
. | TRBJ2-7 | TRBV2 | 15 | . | TGTGCCAGCAGAGAGATGACTAGTACCAACTACGAGCAGTACTTC | CASREMTSTNYEQYF
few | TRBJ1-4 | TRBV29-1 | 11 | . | TGCAGCGTTGACTCGGGAGAAAAACTGTTTTTT | CSVDSGEKLFF
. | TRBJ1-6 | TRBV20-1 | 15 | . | TGCAGTGCTAGAGACCTTTCCCTTAGGTACTCACCCCTCCACTTT | CSARDLSLRYSPLHF
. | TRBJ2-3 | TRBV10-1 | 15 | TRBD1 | TGCGCCAGCAGCCAAGCCGGGACAGGTTTTGATACGCAGTATTTT | CASSQAGTGFDTQYF
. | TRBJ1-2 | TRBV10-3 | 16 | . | TGTGCCATCAGTGATGTCAGGGAAGCCACTAACTATGGCTACACCTTC | CAISDVREATNYGYTF
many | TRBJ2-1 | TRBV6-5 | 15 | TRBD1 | TGTGCCAGCAGTTATCTGGGACAGGGGTCCGATGAGCAGTTCTTC | CASSYLGQGSDEQFF
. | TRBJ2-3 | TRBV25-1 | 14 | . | TGTGCCAGCAGTGTCGATCTAGGAACAGATACGCAGTATTTT | CASSVDLGTDTQYF
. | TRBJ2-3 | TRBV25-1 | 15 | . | TGTGCCAGCGGAGGGAACGACTCTCCCCCAGATACGCAGTATTTT | CASGGNDSPPDTQYF
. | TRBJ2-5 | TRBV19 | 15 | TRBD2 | TGTGCCAGCGGGGGACTAGCGGGTTCTCGGGAGACCCAGTACTTC | CASGGLAGSRETQYF
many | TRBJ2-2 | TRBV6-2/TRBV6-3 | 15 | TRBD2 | TGTGCCAGCAGGGAACTAGCGGGAGTCACCGGGGAGCTGTTTTTT | CASRELAGVTGELFF
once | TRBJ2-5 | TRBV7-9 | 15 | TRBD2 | TGTGCCAGCAGCCATCACCTAGCGGGAGAGGAGACCCAGTACTTC | CASSHHLAGEETQYF
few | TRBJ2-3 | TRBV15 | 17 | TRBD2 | TGTGCCACCAGCGATAGCGGGGGGGCTTCCAGCACAGATACGCAGTATTTT | CATSDSGGASSTDTQYF
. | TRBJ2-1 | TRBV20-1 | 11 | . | TGCAGCCCCGGAGGCTACAATGAGCAGTTCTTC | CSPGGYNEQFF
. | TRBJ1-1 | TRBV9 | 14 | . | TGTGCCAGCAGCGTAGCACAGGGAAACACTGAAGCTTTCTTT | CASSVAQGNTEAFF
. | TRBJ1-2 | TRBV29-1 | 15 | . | TGCAGCGTGCCCACCGCGGGGCAGGGAAACTATGGCTACACCTTC | CSVPTAGQGNYGYTF
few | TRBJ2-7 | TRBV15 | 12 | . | TGTGCCACCAGCAGAGAAGGCTACGAGCAGTACTTC | CATSREGYEQYF
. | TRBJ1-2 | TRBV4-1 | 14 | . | TGCGCCAGCAGCATGGGGTTGGCGAACTATGGCTACACCTTC | CASSMGLANYGYTF
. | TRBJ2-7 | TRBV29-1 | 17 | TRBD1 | TGCAGCGTTGAAGCAAGCATCGGACAGGGAAGGGCCTACGAGCAGTACTTC | CSVEASIGQGRAYEQYF
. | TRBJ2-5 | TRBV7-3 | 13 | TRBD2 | TGTGCCAGTCGTCCGACGGGGGGAGAGACCCAGTACTTC | CASRPTGGETQYF
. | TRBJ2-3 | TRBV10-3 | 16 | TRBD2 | TGTGCCATTGGTTCAATGGCGGGAGGAACCACAGATACGCAGTATTTT | CAIGSMAGGTTDTQYF
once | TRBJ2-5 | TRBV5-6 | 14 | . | TGTGCCAGCAGCGGGCGACCAGCGGTTGAGACCCAGTACTTC | CASSGRPAVETQYF
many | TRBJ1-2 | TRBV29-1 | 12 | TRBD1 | TGCAGCGGTCCACAGGGGGAATATGGCTACACCTTC | CSGPQGEYGYTF